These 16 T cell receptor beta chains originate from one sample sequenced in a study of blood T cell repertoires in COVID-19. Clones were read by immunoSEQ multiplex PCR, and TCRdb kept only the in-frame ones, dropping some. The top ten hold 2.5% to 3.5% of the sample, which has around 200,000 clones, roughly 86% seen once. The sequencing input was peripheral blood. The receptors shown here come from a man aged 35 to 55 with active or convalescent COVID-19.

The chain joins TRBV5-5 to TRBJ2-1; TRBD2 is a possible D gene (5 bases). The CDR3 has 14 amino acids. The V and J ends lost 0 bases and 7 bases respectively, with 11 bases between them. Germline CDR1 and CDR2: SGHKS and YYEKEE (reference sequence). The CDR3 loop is CASSLVGRSNEQFF. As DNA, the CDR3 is TGTGCCAGCAGCTTGGTTGGGAGAAGTAATGAGCAGTTCTTC. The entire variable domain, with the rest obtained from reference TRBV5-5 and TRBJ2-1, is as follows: DAGVTQSPTHLIKTRGQQVTLRCSPISGHKSVSWYQQVLGQGPQFIFQYYEKEERGRGNFPDRFSARQFPNYSSELNVNALLLGDSALYLCASSLVGRSNEQFFGPGTRLTVL.

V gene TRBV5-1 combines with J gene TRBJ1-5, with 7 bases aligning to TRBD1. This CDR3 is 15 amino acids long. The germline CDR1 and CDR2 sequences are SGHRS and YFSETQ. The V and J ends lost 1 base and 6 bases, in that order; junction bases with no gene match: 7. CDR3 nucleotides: TGCGCCAGCAGCTTGACAGGGGCATCAAGTCAGCCCCAGCATTTT. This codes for CASSLTGASSQPQHF.

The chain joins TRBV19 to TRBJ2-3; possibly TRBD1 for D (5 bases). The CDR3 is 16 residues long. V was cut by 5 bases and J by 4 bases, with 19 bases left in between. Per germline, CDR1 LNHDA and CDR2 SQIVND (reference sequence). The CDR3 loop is CASSGAEPRGSDTQYF. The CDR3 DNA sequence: TGTGCCAGTAGTGGGGCCGAACCAAGGGGTTCAGATACGCAGTATTTT. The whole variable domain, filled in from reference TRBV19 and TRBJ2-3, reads DGGITQSPKYLFRKEGQNVTLSCEQNLNHDAMYWYRQDPGQGLRLIYYSQIVNDFQKGDIAEGYSVSREKKESFPLTVTSAQKNPTAFYLCASSGAEPRGSDTQYFGPGTRLTVL.

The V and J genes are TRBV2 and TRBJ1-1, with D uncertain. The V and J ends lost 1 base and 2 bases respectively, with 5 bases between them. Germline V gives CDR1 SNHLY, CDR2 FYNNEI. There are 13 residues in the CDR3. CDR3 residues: CASSEGPNTEAFF. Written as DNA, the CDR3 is TGTGCCAGCAGTGAAGGGCCTAACACTGAAGCTTTCTTT.

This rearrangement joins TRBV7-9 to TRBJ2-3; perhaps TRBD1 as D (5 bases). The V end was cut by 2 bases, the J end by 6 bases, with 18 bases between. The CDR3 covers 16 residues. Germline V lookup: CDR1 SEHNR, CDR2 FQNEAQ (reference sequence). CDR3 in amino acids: CASSLTAGPNGDTQYF. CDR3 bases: TGTGCCAGCAGCTTAACGGCAGGGCCGAATGGTGATACGCAGTATTTT.

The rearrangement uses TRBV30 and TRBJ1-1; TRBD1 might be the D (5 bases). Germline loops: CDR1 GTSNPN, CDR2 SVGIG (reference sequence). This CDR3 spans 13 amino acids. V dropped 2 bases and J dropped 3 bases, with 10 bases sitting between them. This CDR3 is CAWSSGWDTEAFF. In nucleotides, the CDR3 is TGTGCCTGGAGTTCAGGGTGGGACACTGAAGCTTTCTTT.

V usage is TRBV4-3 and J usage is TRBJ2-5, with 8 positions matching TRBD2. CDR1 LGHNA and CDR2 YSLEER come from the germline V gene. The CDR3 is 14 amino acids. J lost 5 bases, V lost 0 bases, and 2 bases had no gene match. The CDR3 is CASSQEGLVETQYF. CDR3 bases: TGCGCCAGCAGCCAAGAGGGACTAGTGGAGACCCAGTACTTC.

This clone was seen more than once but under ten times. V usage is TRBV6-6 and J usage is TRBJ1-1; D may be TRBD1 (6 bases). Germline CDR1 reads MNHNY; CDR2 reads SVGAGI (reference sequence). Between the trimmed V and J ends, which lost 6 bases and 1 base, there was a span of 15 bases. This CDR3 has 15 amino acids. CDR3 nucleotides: TGTGCCAGCAGCCCCAAACTACAGGGGAACACTGAAGCTTTCTTT. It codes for CASSPKLQGNTEAFF.

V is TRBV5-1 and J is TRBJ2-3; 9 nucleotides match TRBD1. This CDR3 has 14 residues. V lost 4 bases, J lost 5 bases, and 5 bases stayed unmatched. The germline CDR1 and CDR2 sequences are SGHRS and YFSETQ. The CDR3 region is CASSPGQGLDTQYF. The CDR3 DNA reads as TGCGCCAGCAGCCCGGGACAGGGCTTAGATACGCAGTATTTT.

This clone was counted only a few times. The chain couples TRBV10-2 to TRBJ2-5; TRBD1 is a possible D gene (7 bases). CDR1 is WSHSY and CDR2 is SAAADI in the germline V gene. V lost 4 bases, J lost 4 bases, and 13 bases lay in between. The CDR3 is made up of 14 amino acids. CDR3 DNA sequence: TGCGCCAGCAGTGGACAGGGAGGAAGAGAGACCCAGTACTTC. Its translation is CASSGQGGRETQYF.

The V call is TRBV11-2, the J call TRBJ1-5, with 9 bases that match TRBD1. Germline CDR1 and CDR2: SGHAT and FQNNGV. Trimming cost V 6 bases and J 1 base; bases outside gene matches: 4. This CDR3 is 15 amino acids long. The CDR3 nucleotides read TGTGCCAGCAGTTATGGGACAGGGAGCAATCAGCCCCAGCATTTT. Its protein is CASSYGTGSNQPQHF.

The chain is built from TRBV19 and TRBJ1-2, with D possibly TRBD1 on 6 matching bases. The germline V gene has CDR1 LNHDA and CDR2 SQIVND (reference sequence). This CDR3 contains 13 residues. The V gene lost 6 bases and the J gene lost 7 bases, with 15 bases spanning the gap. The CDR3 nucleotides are TGTGCCAGTAGCCCACAGGGTGTCGGTGGCTACACCTTC. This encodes CASSPQGVGGYTF.

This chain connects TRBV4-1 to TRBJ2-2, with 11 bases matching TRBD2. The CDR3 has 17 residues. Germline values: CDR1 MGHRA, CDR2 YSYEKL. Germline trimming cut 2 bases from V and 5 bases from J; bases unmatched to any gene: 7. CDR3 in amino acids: CASSQRTSGGPTGELFF. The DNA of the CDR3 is TGCGCCAGCAGCCAAAGAACTAGCGGGGGACCGACCGGGGAGCTGTTTTTT.

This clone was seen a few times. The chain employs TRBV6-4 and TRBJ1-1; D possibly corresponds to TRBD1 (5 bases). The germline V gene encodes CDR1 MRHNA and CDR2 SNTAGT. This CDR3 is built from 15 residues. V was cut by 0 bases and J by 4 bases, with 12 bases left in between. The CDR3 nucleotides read TGTGCCAGCAGTGACTCAGGGGTGTTCGGCACTGAAGCTTTCTTT. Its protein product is CASSDSGVFGTEAFF.

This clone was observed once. This CDR3 reads CASSPRDSTGGELFF. Written as DNA, the CDR3 is TGTGCCAGCAGCCCTCGGGACTCCACGGGCGGGGAGCTGTTTTTT. V and J are TRBV3-1 (or the pseudogene TRBV3-2) and TRBJ2-2; a possible D gene is TRBD2 (6 bases). The length of the CDR3 is 15 residues. The ends were cut back, 4 bases at V and 7 bases at J, with 16 bases in the middle. In germline, CDR1 is LGHDT, CDR2 YNNKEL (reference sequence).

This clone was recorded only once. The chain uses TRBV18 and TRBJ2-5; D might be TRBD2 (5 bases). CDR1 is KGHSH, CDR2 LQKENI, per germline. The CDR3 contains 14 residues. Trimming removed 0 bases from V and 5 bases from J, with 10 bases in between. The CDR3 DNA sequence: TGTGCCAGCTCACCACCAGCTAGCTCCGAGACCCAGTACTTC. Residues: CASSPPASSETQYF.